One T cell receptor beta chain is described in this entry. The sample belongs to a study of shared clonotypes between healthy human individuals. The authors divided CD4+ cells into CD45RA+ naive and CD45RA-negative memory subsets. The method was immunoSEQ multiplex PCR; TCRdb's version includes in-frame clones alone and lacks a portion of them. The repertoire holds some 360,000 clones, with more than 60% as singletons. CDR1 LGHNT and CDR2 FRNRAP come from the germline V gene. This CDR3 region has 15 residues. Trimming took off 6 bases at V and 5 bases at J, with 18 bases between the two ends. The source of this sequence is a man aged 30-40 years in good health. Sequencing was carried out using memory CD4+ T cells sorted from blood. Subset of the sample: CD45RA-negative fraction. The gene calls are TRBV12-5 and TRBJ2-3; D possibly uses TRBD1 or TRBD2 (5 bases each). The CDR3 region has the DNA TGTGCTAGTGGCTCCGACGTGGGGGACCTAGATACGCAGTATTTT. Translated, it gives CASGSDVGDLDTQYF. The variable domain in full, with the rest retrieved from reference TRBV12-5 and TRBJ2-3, is DARVTQTPRHKVTEMGQEVTMRCQPILGHNTVFWYRQTMMQGLELLAYFRNRAPLDDSGMPKDRFSAEMPDATLATLKIQPSEPRDSAVYFCASGSDVGDLDTQYFGPGTRLTVL.